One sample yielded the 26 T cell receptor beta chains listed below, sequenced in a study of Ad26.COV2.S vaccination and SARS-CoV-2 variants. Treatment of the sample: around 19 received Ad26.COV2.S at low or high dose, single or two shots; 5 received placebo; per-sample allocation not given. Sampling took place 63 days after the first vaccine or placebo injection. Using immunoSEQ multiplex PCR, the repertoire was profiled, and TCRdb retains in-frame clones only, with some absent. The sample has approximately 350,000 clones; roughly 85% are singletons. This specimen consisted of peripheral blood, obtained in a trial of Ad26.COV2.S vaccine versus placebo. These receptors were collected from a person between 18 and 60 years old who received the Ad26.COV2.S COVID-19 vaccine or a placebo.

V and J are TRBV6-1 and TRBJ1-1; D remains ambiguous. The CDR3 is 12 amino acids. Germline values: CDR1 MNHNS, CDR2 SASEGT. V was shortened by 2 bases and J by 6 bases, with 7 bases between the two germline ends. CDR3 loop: CASSETYSEAFF. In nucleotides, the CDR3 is TGTGCCAGCAGTGAAACGTATTCTGAAGCTTTCTTT.

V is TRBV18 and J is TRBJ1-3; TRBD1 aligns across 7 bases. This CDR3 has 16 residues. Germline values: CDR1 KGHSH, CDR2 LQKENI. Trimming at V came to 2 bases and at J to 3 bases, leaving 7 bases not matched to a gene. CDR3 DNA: TGTGCCAGCTCACCAACGACAGGGTCTGGTGGAAACACCATATATTTT. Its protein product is CASSPTTGSGGNTIYF.

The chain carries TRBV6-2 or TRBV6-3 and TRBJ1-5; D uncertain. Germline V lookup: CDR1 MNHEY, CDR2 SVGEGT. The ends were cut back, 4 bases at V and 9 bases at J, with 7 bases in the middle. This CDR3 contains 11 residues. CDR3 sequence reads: CASSSSGPQHF. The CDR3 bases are TGTGCCAGCAGTTCTTCCGGGCCCCAGCATTTT.

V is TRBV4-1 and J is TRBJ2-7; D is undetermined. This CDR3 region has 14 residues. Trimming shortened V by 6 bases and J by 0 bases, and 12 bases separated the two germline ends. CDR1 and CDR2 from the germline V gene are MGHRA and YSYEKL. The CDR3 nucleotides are TGCGCCAGCAGATATAATCCAGTCTCCTACGAGCAGTACTTC. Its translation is CASRYNPVSYEQYF.

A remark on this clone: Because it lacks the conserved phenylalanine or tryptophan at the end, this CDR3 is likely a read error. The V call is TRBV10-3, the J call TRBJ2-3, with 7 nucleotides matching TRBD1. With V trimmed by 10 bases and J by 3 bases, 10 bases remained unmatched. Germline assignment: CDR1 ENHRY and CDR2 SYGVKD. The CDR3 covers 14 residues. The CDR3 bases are TGTGCCACCAGAAGACAGGGTAGAACAGATACGCAGTATCTT. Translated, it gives CATRRQGRTDTQYL.

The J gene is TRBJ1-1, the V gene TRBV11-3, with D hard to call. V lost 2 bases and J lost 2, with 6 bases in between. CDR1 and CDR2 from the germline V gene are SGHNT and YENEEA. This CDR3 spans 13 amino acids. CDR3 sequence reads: CASSLMGNTEAFF. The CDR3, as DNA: TGTGCCAGCAGCTTAATGGGAAACACTGAAGCTTTCTTT.

As DNA, the CDR3 is TGTGCCAGCAGCTTACTCGGGGTTACTAACAATGAGCAGTTCTTC. This sequence encodes CASSLLGVTNNEQFF. The J gene is TRBJ2-1, the V gene TRBV7-9; the D gene is possibly TRBD2 (5 bases). CDR1 and CDR2 from the germline V gene are SEHNR and FQNEAQ (reference sequence). The CDR3 runs to 15 residues. V was clipped by 2 bases and J by 5 bases, with 13 bases between them.

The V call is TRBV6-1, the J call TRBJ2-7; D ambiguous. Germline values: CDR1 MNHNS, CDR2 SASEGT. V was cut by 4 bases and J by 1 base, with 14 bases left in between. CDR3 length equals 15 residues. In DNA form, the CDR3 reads TGTGCCAGCAGTGCAGCGTGGGGTGCGTCCTACGAGCAGTACTTC. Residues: CASSAAWGASYEQYF.

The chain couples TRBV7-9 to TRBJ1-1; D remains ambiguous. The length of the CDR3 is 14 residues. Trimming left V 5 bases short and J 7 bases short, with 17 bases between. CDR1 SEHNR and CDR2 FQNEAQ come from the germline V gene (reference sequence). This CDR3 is CASSPLGRAGEAFF. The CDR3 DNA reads TGTGCCAGCAGCCCTCTAGGTCGGGCCGGTGAAGCTTTCTTT.

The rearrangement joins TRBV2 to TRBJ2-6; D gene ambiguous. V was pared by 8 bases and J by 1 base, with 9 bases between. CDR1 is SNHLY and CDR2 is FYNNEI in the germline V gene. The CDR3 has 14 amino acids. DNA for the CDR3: TGTGCCAGCGGGTTGGAGTCTGGGGCCAACGTCCTGACTTTC. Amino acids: CASGLESGANVLTF.

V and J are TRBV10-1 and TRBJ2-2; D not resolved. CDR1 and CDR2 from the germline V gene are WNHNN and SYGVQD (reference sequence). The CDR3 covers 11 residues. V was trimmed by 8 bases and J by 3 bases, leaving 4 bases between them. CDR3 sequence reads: CASGDTGELFF. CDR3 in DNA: TGCGCCAGCGGCGACACCGGGGAGCTGTTTTTT.

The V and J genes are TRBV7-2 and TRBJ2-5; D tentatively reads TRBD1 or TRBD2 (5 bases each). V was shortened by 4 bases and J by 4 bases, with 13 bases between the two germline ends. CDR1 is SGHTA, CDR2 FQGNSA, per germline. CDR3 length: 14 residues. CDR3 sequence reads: CASSSRGGGETQYF. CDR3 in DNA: TGTGCCAGCAGCTCCCGTGGGGGTGGAGAGACCCAGTACTTC.

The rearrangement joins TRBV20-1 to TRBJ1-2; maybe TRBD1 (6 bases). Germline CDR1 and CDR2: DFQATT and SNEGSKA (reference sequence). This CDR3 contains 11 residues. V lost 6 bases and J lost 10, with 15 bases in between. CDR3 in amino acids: CSAVGSGDYTF. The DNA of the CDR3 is TGCAGTGCAGTAGGGTCAGGGGACTACACCTTC.

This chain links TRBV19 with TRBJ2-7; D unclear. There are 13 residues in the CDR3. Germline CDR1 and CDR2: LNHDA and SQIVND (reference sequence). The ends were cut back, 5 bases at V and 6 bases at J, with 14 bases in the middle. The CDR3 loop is CASSAARLGEQYF. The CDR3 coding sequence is TGTGCCAGTAGTGCAGCCCGCTTGGGCGAGCAGTACTTC. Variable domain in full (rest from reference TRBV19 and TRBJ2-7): DGGITQSPKYLFRKEGQNVTLSCEQNLNHDAMYWYRQDPGQGLRLIYYSQIVNDFQKGDIAEGYSVSREKKESFPLTVTSAQKNPTAFYLCASSAARLGEQYFGPGTRLTVT.

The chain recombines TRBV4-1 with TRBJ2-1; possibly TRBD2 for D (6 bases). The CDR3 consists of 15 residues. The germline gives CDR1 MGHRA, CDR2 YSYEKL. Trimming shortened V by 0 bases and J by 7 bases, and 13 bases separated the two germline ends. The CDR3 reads CASSQEGFGRNEQFF. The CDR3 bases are TGCGCCAGCAGCCAAGAAGGGTTCGGGAGAAATGAGCAGTTCTTC.

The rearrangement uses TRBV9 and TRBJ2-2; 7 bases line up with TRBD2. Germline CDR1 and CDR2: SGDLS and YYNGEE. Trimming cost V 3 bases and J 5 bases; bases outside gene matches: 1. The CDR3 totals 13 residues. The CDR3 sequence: CASSAGGTGELFF. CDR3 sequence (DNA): TGTGCCAGCAGCGCCGGGGGGACCGGGGAGCTGTTTTTT.

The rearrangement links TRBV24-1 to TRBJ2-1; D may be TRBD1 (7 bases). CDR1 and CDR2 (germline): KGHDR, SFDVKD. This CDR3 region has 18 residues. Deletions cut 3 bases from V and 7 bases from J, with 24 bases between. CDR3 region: CATSDPQMTGKGGNEQFF. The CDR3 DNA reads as TGTGCCACCAGTGATCCCCAAATGACAGGGAAAGGAGGGAATGAGCAGTTCTTC.

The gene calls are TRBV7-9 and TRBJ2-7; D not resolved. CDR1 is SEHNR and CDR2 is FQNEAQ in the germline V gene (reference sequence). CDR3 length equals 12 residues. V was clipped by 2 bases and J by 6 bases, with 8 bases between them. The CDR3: CASSLLDREQYF. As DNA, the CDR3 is TGTGCCAGCAGCTTACTGGACCGCGAGCAGTACTTC.

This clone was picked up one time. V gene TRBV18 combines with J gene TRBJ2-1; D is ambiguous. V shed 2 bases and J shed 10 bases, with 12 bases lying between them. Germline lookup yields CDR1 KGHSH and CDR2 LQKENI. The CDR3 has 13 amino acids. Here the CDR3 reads CASSPANTIEQFF. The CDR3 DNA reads TGTGCCAGCTCACCAGCAAACACCATCGAGCAGTTCTTC.

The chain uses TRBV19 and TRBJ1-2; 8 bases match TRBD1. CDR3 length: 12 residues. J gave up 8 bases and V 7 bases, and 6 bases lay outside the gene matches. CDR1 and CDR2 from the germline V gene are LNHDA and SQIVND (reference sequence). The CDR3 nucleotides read TGTGCCAGTACTGCAGGGGGCTTGGGCTACACCTTC. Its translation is CASTAGGLGYTF.

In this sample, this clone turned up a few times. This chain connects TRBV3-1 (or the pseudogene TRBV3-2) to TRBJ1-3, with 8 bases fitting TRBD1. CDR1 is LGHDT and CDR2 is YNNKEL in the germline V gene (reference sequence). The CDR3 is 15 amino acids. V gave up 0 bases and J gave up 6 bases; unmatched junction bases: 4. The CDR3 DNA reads TGTGCCAGCAGCCAAGACAGGGGACAGGTAAACACCATATATTTT. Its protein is CASSQDRGQVNTIYF.

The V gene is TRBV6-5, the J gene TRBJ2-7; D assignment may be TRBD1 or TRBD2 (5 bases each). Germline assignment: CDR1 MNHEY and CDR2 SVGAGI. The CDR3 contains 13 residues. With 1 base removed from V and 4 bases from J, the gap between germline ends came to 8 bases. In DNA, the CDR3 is TGTGCCAGCAGTTACTTAGGGGAGTACGAGCAGTACTTC. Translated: CASSYLGEYEQYF.

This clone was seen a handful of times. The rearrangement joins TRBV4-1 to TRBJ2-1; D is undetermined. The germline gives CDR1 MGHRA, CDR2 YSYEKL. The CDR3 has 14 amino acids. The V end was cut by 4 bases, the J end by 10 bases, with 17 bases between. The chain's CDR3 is CASSRSTPAGEQFF. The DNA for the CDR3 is TGCGCCAGCAGCCGATCGACTCCCGCCGGCGAGCAGTTCTTC.

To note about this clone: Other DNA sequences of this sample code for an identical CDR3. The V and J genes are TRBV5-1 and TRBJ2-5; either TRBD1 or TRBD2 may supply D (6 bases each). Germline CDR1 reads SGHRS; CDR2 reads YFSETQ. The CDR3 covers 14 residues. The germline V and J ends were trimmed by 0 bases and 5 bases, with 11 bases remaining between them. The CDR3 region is CASSLEGGTETQYF. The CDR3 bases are TGCGCCAGCAGCTTGGAGGGGGGTACGGAGACCCAGTACTTC. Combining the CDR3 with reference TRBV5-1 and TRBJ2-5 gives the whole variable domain KAGVTQTPRYLIKTRGQQVTLSCSPISGHRSVSWYQQTPGQGLQFLFEYFSETQRNKGNFPGRFSGRQFSNSRSEMNVSTLELGDSALYLCASSLEGGTETQYFGPGTRLLVL.

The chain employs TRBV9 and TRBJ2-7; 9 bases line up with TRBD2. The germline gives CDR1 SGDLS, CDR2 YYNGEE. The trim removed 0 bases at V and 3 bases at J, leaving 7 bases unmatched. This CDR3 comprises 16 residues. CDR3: CASSVEGLAPSYEQYF. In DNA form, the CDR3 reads TGTGCCAGCAGCGTAGAGGGACTAGCACCTAGCTACGAGCAGTACTTC.

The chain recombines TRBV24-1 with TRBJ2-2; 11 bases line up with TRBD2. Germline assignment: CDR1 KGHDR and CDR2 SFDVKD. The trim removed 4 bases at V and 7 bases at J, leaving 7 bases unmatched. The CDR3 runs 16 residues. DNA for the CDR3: TGTGCCACCAGTGACCTACTAGCGGGAGTGGGCGGGGAGCTGTTTTTT. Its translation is CATSDLLAGVGGELFF.